The source of this TCR beta chain is a study of T cell repertoires in cytomegalovirus infection. Each CDR3 protein is one row after TCRdb ran MiXCR on the reads. The sample holds some 680,000 distinct CDR3 sequences, approximately 34% seen once. This receptor was obtained from a human donor in good health (CMV status not recorded). Some clones in this sample may be carry-over from other donors' samples. Input material: PBMCs.

This chain's CDR3 is CASSLEVGVQETQYF. The CDR3 DNA sequence: TGCGCCAGCAGCTTGGAAGTGGGGGTTCAAGAGACCCAGTACTTC. The chain is built from TRBV5-1 and TRBJ2-5; D is perhaps TRBD1 or TRBD2 (5 bases each). This CDR3 spans 15 amino acids. Trimming left V 0 bases short and J 2 bases short, with 11 bases between. Germline V gene data show CDR1 as SGHRS and CDR2 as YFSETQ.